The 20 T cell receptor beta chains presented below share a single source sample, sequenced in a study of T cell responses to AZD1222 COVID-19 vaccine. Assay used: immunoSEQ multiplex PCR; TCRdb lists only in-frame clones, some missing. This table has 14,000 or so clones, approximately 80% appearing once. Source: peripheral blood, taken 28 days after the second AZD1222 dose. All receptors derive from an adult who received the AZD1222 COVID-19 vaccine.

This clone was counted a single time. The chain employs TRBV5-1 and TRBJ2-2; 8 bases fit TRBD1. The CDR3 runs 17 residues. Per germline, CDR1 SGHRS and CDR2 YFSETQ. V gave up 0 bases and J gave up 6 bases; unmatched junction bases: 10. In nucleotides, the CDR3 is TGCGCCAGCAGCTTGGGGGACCGGACAGGGTTCGCCGGGGAGCTGTTTTTT. This gives the protein CASSLGDRTGFAGELFF.

This chain links TRBV2 with TRBJ1-4; 7 nucleotides align to TRBD1. The CDR3 loop spans 13 amino acids. Looked up from germline, CDR1 is SNHLY and CDR2 is FYNNEI. J was trimmed by 8 bases and V by 4 bases; bases with no gene match: 4. The CDR3 sequence is CASSGQGGEKLFF. CDR3 DNA sequence: TGTGCCAGCAGTGGGCAGGGGGGGGAAAAACTGTTTTTT.

The chain recombines TRBV4-1 with TRBJ2-1; a weak D match, TRBD2 (5 bases). Between the trimmed V and J ends, which lost 1 base and 0 bases, there was a span of 10 bases. The germline CDR1 and CDR2 sequences are MGHRA and YSYEKL. There are 16 residues in the CDR3. CDR3 sequence: CASSQGVASSYNEQFF. DNA of the CDR3: TGCGCCAGCAGCCAAGGAGTAGCGTCCTCCTACAATGAGCAGTTCTTC.

This chain connects TRBV3-1 (or the pseudogene TRBV3-2) to TRBJ1-3; a weak D match, TRBD1 (6 bases). V was shortened by 5 bases and J by 0 bases, with 17 bases between the two germline ends. Germline CDR1 and CDR2: LGHDT and YNNKEL (reference sequence). The CDR3 is 17 amino acids. Here the CDR3 reads CASSAGRGRSSGNTIYF. The DNA of the CDR3 is TGTGCCAGCAGCGCAGGCAGGGGACGTTCCTCTGGAAACACCATATATTTT.

The V call is TRBV15, the J call TRBJ2-3, with 9 bases that match TRBD2. The CDR3 is 18 residues long. V shed 6 bases, J shed 0 bases, and the junction held 13 bases outside the gene matches. The germline V gene has CDR1 LNHNV and CDR2 YYDKDF (reference sequence). The CDR3 loop is CATSWVGVAGASTDTQYF. The CDR3 nucleotides read TGTGCCACCAGTTGGGTAGGAGTAGCGGGAGCTAGCACAGATACGCAGTATTTT.

The V call is TRBV12-5, the J call TRBJ2-3; D is unclear. In germline, CDR1 is LGHNT, CDR2 FRNRAP. The V end was cut by 6 bases, the J end by 9 bases, with 4 bases between. The CDR3 is 9 residues long. The CDR3 nucleotides are TGTGCTAGTGGCACGACGCAGTATTTT. Translated: CASGTTQYF.

The chain links TRBV6-5 to TRBJ2-5; D unresolved. There are 15 residues in the CDR3. The V gene's germline CDR1 is MNHEY and CDR2 SVGAGI. The V gene lost 5 bases and the J gene lost 5 bases, with 18 bases spanning the gap. The CDR3 here is CASSPRTLSGETQYF. As DNA, the CDR3 is TGTGCCAGCAGTCCCCGGACGTTAAGTGGCGAGACCCAGTACTTC.

The chain carries TRBV9 and TRBJ1-3; 7 bases align to TRBD1. The CDR3 totals 17 residues. The germline CDR1 and CDR2 sequences are SGDLS and YYNGEE. J lost 4 bases, V lost 5 bases, and 15 bases had no gene match. The CDR3 reads CASSAVETGRPGNTIYF. Written as DNA, the CDR3 is TGTGCCAGCAGTGCCGTTGAGACAGGGAGGCCCGGAAACACCATATATTTT. Supplemented by reference TRBV9 and TRBJ1-3, the full variable domain reads DSGVTQTPKHLITATGQRVTLRCSPRSGDLSVYWYQQSLDQGLQFLIQYYNGEERAKGNILERFSAQQFPDLHSELNLSSLELGDSALYFCASSAVETGRPGNTIYFGEGSWLTVV.

The rearrangement uses TRBV18 and TRBJ1-5, with a weak D call TRBD1 (5 bases). Per the germline V gene, CDR1 is KGHSH and CDR2 is LQKENI. This CDR3 comprises 14 residues. Trimming shortened V by 2 bases and J by 4 bases, and 9 bases separated the two germline ends. CDR3 residues: CASSPGAPNQPQHF. DNA for the CDR3: TGTGCCAGCTCACCAGGGGCCCCGAATCAGCCCCAGCATTTT.

The chain is built from TRBV19 and TRBJ1-1, with D perhaps matching TRBD1 (5 bases). Germline V gene lookup returns CDR1 LNHDA and CDR2 SQIVND (reference sequence). Trimming cost V 4 bases and J 1 base, with 16 bases left between them. The length of the CDR3 is 16 residues. The CDR3 DNA follows: TGTGCCAGTAGTACCCTTCCCGGGACGACGAACACTGAAGCTTTCTTT. It translates to CASSTLPGTTNTEAFF.

The gene calls are TRBV5-6 and TRBJ2-7, with D perhaps given as TRBD1 or TRBD2 (5 bases each). Germline CDR1 is SGHDT and CDR2 is YYEEEE. This CDR3 has 15 amino acids. V was trimmed by 3 bases and J by 1 base, leaving 14 bases between them. Here the CDR3 reads CASSSTRDPSYEQYF. CDR3 DNA sequence: TGTGCCAGCAGCTCAACTCGGGACCCGTCCTACGAGCAGTACTTC.

The chain recombines TRBV6-5 with TRBJ2-7, with unresolved D. CDR3 length: 12 amino acids. Trimming pared 9 bases from V and 4 bases from J, leaving 13 bases between. CDR1 and CDR2 from the germline V gene are MNHEY and SVGAGI. CDR3 sequence reads: CASRPYFYEQYF. CDR3 nucleotide sequence: TGTGCCAGTCGACCTTACTTTTACGAGCAGTACTTC.

This chain links TRBV7-2 with TRBJ1-1; D possibly corresponds to TRBD1 (6 bases). With 2 bases removed from V and 0 bases from J, the gap between germline ends came to 10 bases. Germline V CDR1 and CDR2: SGHTA, FQGNSA. The CDR3 spans 15 residues. CDR3 residues: CASSLMGGMNTEAFF. CDR3 DNA: TGTGCCAGCAGCTTAATGGGGGGCATGAACACTGAAGCTTTCTTT.

The chain links TRBV12-3 or TRBV12-4 to TRBJ1-5; no reliable D call. The V and J ends lost 6 bases and 4 bases respectively, with 10 bases between them. The CDR3 consists of 13 residues. The CDR3 DNA sequence: TGTGCCAGCAGCCCGGACCATAATCAGCCCCAGCATTTT. This translates into CASSPDHNQPQHF.

V gene TRBV6-5 combines with J gene TRBJ1-1, with D hard to call. V was clipped by 3 bases and J by 0 bases, with 8 bases between them. Germline assignment: CDR1 MNHEY and CDR2 SVGAGI. This CDR3 comprises 14 residues. CDR3 bases: TGTGCCAGCAGTTATAACAGATTGAACACTGAAGCTTTCTTT. This encodes CASSYNRLNTEAFF.

This clone was seen just once. The chain links TRBV18 to TRBJ1-1; maybe TRBD1 (5 bases). The CDR3 extends over 13 amino acids. Per the germline V gene, CDR1 is KGHSH and CDR2 is LQKENI. The V end lost 3 bases, the J end lost 1 base, and 6 bases lay between the germline ends. The DNA of the CDR3 is TGTGCCAGCTCACCCGGACAGAACACTGAAGCTTTCTTT. Translation gives CASSPGQNTEAFF.

V and J are TRBV30 and TRBJ2-7; D is uncertain. The CDR3 runs to 14 residues. V was cut by 2 bases and J by 2 bases, with 13 bases left in between. Germline CDR1 is GTSNPN and CDR2 is SVGIG (reference sequence). The CDR3 DNA reads as TGTGCCTGGAGTCGACACCCATCCACCTACGAGCAGTACTTC. It encodes CAWSRHPSTYEQYF.

The chain joins TRBV28 to TRBJ2-2, with 8 bases identical to TRBD1. CDR1 is MDHEN and CDR2 is SYDVKM in the germline V gene. The CDR3 length is 14 residues. With V trimmed by 4 bases and J by 9 bases, 7 bases remained unmatched. The CDR3 here is CASSWDRPYRELFF. DNA for the CDR3: TGTGCCAGCAGTTGGGACAGGCCCTACCGGGAGCTGTTTTTT.

The chain couples TRBV10-3 to TRBJ2-7; TRBD2 matches at 9 bases. The CDR3 has 15 amino acids. The V gene's germline CDR1 is ENHRY and CDR2 SYGVKD. The ends lost 7 bases at V and 0 bases at J; junction bases unmatched: 7. The CDR3 protein is CAITAGLASSYEQYF. DNA of the CDR3: TGTGCCATCACCGCAGGACTAGCGAGCTCCTACGAGCAGTACTTC.

Here the CDR3 reads CASSPRQGYYEQYF. DNA of the CDR3: TGTGCCAGCAGCCCGCGACAGGGGTATTACGAGCAGTACTTC. J is TRBJ2-7 and V is TRBV3-1 (or the pseudogene TRBV3-2), with 8 positions matching TRBD1. The CDR3 runs 14 residues. CDR1 LGHDT and CDR2 YNNKEL come from the germline V gene (reference sequence). V shed 4 bases, J shed 4 bases, and the junction held 6 bases outside the gene matches.